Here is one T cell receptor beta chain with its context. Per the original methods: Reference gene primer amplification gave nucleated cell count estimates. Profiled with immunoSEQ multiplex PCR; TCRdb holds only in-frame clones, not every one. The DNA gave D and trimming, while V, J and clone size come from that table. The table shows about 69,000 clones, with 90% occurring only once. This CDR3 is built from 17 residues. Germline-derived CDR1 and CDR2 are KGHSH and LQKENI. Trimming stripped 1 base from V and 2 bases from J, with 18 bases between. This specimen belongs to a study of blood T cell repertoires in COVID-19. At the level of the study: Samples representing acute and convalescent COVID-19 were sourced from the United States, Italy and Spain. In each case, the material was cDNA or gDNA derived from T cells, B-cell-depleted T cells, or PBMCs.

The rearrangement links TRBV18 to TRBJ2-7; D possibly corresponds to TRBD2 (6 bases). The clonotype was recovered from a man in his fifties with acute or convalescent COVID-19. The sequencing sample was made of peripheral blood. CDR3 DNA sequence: TGTGCCAGCTCACCACTGAGTCTGTCGGGAGCCCCCTACGAGCAGTACTTC. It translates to CASSPLSLSGAPYEQYF. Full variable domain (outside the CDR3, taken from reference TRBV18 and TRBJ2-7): NAGVMQNPRHLVRRRGQEARLRCSPMKGHSHVYWYRQLPEEGLKFMVYLQKENIIDESGMPKERFSAEFPKEGPSILRIQQVVRGDSAAYFCASSPLSLSGAPYEQYFGPGTRLTVT.